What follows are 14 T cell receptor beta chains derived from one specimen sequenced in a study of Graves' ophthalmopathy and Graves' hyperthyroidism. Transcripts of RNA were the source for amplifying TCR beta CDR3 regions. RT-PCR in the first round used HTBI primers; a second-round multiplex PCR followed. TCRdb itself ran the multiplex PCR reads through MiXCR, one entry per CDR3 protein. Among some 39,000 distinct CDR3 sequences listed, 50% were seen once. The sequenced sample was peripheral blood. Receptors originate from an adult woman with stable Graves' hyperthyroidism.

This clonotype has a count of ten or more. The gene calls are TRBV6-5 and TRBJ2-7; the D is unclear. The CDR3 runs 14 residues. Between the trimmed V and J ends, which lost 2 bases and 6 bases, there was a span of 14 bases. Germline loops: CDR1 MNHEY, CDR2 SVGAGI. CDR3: CASSYIGPASEQYF. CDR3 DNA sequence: TGTGCCAGCAGTTACATTGGCCCCGCTAGCGAGCAGTACTTC.

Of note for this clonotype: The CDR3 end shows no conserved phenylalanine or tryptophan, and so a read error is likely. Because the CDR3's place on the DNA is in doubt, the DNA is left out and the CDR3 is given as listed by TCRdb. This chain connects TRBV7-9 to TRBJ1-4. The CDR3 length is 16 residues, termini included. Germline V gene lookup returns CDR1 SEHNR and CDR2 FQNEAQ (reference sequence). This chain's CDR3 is CASRRGTENTEAFFGQ.

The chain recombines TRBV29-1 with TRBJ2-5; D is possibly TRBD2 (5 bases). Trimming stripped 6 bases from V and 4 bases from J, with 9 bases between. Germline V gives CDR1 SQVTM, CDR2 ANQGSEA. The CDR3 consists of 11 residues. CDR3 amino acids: CSVLARETQYF. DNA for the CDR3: TGCAGCGTCTTAGCGAGAGAGACCCAGTACTTC. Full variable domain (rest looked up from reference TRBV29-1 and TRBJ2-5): SAVISQKPSRDICQRGTSLTIQCQVDSQVTMMFWYRQQPGQSLTLIATANQGSEATYESGFVIDKFPISRPNLTFSTLTVSNMSPEDSSIYLCSVLARETQYFGPGTRLLVL.

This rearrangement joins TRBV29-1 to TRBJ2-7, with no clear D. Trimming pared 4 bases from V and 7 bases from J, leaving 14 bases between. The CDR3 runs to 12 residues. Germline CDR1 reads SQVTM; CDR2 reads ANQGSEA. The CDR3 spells CSVAVRAGEQYF. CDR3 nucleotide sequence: TGCAGCGTTGCAGTCCGGGCCGGGGAGCAGTACTTC.

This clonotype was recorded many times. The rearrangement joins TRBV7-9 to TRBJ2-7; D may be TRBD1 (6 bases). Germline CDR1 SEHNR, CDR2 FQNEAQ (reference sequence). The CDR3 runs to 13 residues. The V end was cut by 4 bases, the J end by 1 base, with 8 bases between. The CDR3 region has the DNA TGTGCCAGCAGCTCAACAGGGTCCTACGAGCAGTACTTC. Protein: CASSSTGSYEQYF.

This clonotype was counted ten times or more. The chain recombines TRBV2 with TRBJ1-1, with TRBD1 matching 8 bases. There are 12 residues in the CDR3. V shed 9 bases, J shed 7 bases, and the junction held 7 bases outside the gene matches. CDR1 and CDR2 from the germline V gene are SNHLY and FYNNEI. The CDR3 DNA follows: TGTGCCAGTAGGACAGGGTACGATGAAGCTTTCTTT. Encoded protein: CASRTGYDEAFF.

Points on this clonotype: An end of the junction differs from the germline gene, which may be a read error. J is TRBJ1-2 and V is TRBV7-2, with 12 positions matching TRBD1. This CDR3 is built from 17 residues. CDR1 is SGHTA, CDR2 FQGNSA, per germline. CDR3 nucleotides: TGCGCCAGCAGCCAAGATCAGGGGACAGGGGGCGCGGATGGCTACACCTTC. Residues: CASSQDQGTGGADGYTF. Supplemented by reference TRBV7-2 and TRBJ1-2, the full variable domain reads GAGVSQSPSNKVTEKGKDVELRCDPISGHTALYWYRQSLGQGLEFLIYFQGNSAPDKSGLPSDRFSAERTGGSVSTLTIQRTQQEDSAVYLCASSQDQGTGGADGYTFGSGTRLTVV.

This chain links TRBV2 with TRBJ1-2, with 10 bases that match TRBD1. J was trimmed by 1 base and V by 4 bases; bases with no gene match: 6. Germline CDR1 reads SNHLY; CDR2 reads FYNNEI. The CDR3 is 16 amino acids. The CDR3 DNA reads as TGTGCCAGCAGTGGGGGACAGGGGTTCGTTAACTATGGCTACACCTTC. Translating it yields CASSGGQGFVNYGYTF. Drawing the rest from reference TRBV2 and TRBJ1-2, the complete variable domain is EPEVTQTPSHQVTQMGQEVILRCVPISNHLYFYWYRQILGQKVEFLVSFYNNEISEKSEIFDDQFSVERPDGSNFTLKIRSTKLEDSAMYFCASSGGQGFVNYGYTFGSGTRLTVV.

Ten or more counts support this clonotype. Here the CDR3 DNA reads TGCAGTGCTAGTTATGGAATGAACACTGAAGCTTTCTTT. It translates to CSASYGMNTEAFF. This sequence joins TRBV20-1 and TRBJ1-1; D gene unclear. Germline V gives CDR1 DFQATT, CDR2 SNEGSKA (reference sequence). The CDR3 spans 13 residues. Trimming took 3 bases from V and 0 from J, leaving 8 bases between them.

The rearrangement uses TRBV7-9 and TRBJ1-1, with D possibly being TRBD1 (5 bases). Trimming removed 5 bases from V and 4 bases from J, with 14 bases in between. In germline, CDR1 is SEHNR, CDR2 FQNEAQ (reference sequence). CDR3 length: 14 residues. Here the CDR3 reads CASSPTEGSTEAFF. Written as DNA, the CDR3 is TGTGCCAGCAGCCCAACGGAGGGGAGCACTGAAGCTTTCTTT.

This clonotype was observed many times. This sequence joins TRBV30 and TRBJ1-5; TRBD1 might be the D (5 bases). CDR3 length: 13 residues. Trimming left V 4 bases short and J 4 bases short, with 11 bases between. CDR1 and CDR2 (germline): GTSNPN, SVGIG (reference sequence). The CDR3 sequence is CAWNEGLNQPQHF. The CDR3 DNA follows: TGTGCCTGGAATGAGGGGCTAAATCAGCCCCAGCATTTT.

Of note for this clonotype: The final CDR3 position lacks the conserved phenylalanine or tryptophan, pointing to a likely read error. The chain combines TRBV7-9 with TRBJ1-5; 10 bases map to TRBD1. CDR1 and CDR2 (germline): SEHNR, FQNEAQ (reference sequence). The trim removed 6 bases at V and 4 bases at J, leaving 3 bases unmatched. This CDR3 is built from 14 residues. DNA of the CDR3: TGTGCCAGCAGAAGACAGGGGGCGAATCAGCCCCAGCATCTT. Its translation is CASRRQGANQPQHL.

The chain's CDR3 is CSATDPLAGVNYEQYF. The CDR3 nucleotides are TGCAGTGCTACTGACCCCCTAGCGGGAGTGAACTACGAGCAGTACTTC. This chain connects TRBV20-1 to TRBJ2-7, with 10 bases identical to TRBD2. CDR1 and CDR2 (germline): DFQATT, SNEGSKA (reference sequence). Trimming cost V 4 bases and J 3 bases; bases outside gene matches: 12. The CDR3 is made up of 16 amino acids.

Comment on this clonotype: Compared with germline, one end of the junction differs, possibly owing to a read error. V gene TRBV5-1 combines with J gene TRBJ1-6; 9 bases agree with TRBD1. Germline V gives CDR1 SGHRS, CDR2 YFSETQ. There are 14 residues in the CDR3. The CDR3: CASSVGQGTSPLHF. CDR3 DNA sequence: TGTGCCAGCAGTGTAGGACAGGGGACTTCACCCCTCCACTTT.